Detailed here is one T cell receptor beta chain. Here the CDR3 omits its conserved ending phenylalanine or tryptophan, so a read error is the likely source. The CDR3 runs 15 residues. CDR1 and CDR2 (germline): SGHRS, YFSETQ. The V end lost 5 bases, the J end lost 1 base, and 15 bases lay between the germline ends. Preparation of the TCRbeta library used unique molecular identifiers. From the PCR reads, TCRdb called clonotypes with MiXCR, one entry per CDR3 protein. This table holds over 300,000 distinct CDR3 sequences, 10% found once. This sample is drawn from a study of T-cell reconstitution after alpha-beta-depleted transplantation in children.

This material consisted of PBMCs from the stem cell graft donor, taken from the stem cell graft. The receptor comes from a human donor who donated a stem cell graft to a child with acute lymphoblastic leukemia. The chain joins TRBV5-1 to TRBJ2-5, with D perhaps TRBD2 (6 bases). Here the CDR3 reads CASSRATTSQETQYV. DNA of the CDR3: TGCGCCAGCAGTCGCGCCACGACTAGCCAAGAGACCCAGTACGTC.